These 5 T cell receptor beta chains came from one sample sequenced in a study of response to subunit inactivated influenza vaccine. TCRdb itself ran the RT-PCR reads through MiXCR, one entry per CDR3 protein. This sample has 550,000 to 800,000 distinct CDR3 sequences, with 15% to 19% found just once. The specimen comprised PBMCs from blood, sampled roughly 12 days after vaccination. Every receptor here comes from a man aged 50 to 60 who received an inactivated influenza vaccine.

This clonotype has more than one count but fewer than ten. This chain joins TRBV6-2 or TRBV6-3 and TRBJ2-4; no reliable D call. The V end lost 4 bases, the J end lost 0 bases, and 10 bases lay between the germline ends. CDR1 and CDR2 (germline): MNHEY, SVGEGT. The CDR3 totals 15 residues. As DNA, the CDR3 is TGTGCCAGCAGTTTACCCCGGTTAGCCAAAAACATTCAGTACTTC. This sequence encodes CASSLPRLAKNIQYF.

This clonotype has more than one count but fewer than ten. The V and J genes are TRBV3-1 and TRBJ1-2; tentative D call: TRBD1 (5 bases). CDR3 size: 14 residues. V gave up 3 bases and J gave up 4 bases, with 12 bases separating them. Germline CDR1 is LGHDT and CDR2 is YNNKEL (reference sequence). CDR3 sequence: CASSHNGRAYGYTF. CDR3 DNA: TGTGCCAGCAGCCACAACGGCAGGGCCTATGGCTACACCTTC.

About this clonotype itself: Germline and junction disagree at one end, which may indicate a read error. The chain links TRBV6-2 or TRBV6-3 to TRBJ2-1; no reliable D call. The CDR3 extends over 19 amino acids. The germline gives CDR1 MNHEY, CDR2 SVGEGT. The CDR3 reads CASRRNRVGRRTSYNEHFF. The CDR3 coding sequence is TGTGCCAGCAGACGGAATCGGGTGGGCAGAAGAACCTCCTACAATGAGCACTTCTTC.

V and J are TRBV5-4 and TRBJ2-1, with D maybe TRBD1 (6 bases). Germline-derived CDR1 and CDR2 are SGHNT and YYREEE (reference sequence). The V end was cut by 2 bases, the J end by 7 bases, with 13 bases between. The CDR3 loop spans 14 amino acids. CDR3 in amino acids: CASSFVGARNEQFF. The CDR3 DNA reads as TGTGCCAGCAGCTTTGTGGGGGCGCGGAATGAGCAGTTCTTC.

This clonotype was recorded a few times. The chain couples TRBV18 to TRBJ2-2; 9 nucleotides line up with TRBD1. The CDR3 is 16 amino acids. The junction had 10 bases not matched to a gene; V was cut back by 5 bases and J by 6 bases. Germline V gives CDR1 KGHSH, CDR2 LQKENI. The CDR3 reads CASSAPRDRAAGELFF. CDR3 DNA: TGTGCCAGCTCAGCGCCCAGGGACAGGGCCGCCGGGGAGCTGTTTTTT.